Listed below are T cell receptor beta chains from one sample, sequenced in a study of breast tumors, draining lymph nodes, adjacent tissues. TCRdb passed the multiplex PCR reads through MiXCR, listing each CDR3 protein once. The sample contains 200,000 to 250,000 distinct CDR3 sequences, less than 40% of which appear only once. The sample taken for sequencing was axillary lymph node tissue. These receptors all come from a female donor with breast cancer. Some clones in this sample may be carry-over from other donors' samples. Each CDR3 is given with its conserved first and last residue. The D gene is left open where the match is weak.

j_call,cdr3_length,v_call,d_call,cdr3_aa
TRBJ2-7,16,TRBV20-1,NA,CSAAEFLGGRFYEQYF
TRBJ1-2,15,TRBV7-9,NA,CASTTSGSPWSGYTF
TRBJ2-1,16,TRBV11-2,NA,CASSRMADSSYNEQFF
TRBJ2-7,14,TRBV6-1,TRBD2,CASRLAGRGYEQYF
TRBJ2-3,16,TRBV3-1,TRBD2,CASSQGLAGAPDTQYF
TRBJ2-2,16,TRBV3-1,TRBD2,CASSQRPAGNTGELFF
TRBJ2-1,11,TRBV14,NA,CASSQADSQFF
TRBJ2-2,14,TRBV7-9,NA,CASSLSLGPGELFF
TRBJ2-1,16,TRBV9,NA,CASSPFLAASGHEQFF
TRBJ2-3,13,TRBV7-6,NA,CASSLGQKNEQYF
TRBJ2-2,19,TRBV4-3,NA,CAILPWDSGSLGNTGELFF
TRBJ1-1,14,TRBV7-9,TRBD1,CASSSDRGSTEAFF
TRBJ1-5,16,TRBV19,NA,CASRWRGRSGNQPQHF
TRBJ1-4,14,TRBV2,TRBD1,CASRGQGGNEKLFF
TRBJ2-3,15,TRBV7-7,TRBD1,CASSLGTGGADTQYF
TRBJ1-2,15,TRBV7-9,NA,CASSLGAGPVEGYPF
TRBJ1-2,13,TRBV24-1,TRBD1,CATSLGQDYGYTF
TRBJ2-1,14,TRBV7-3,TRBD2,CASSLGLAGEKQFF
TRBJ2-2,11,TRBV30,NA,CAWSPFGELFF
TRBJ2-3,15,TRBV7-6,TRBD2,CASSLTSGTTDTQYF
TRBJ1-3,14,TRBV10-3,TRBD1,CAISGQGFGNTIYF
TRBJ2-7,14,TRBV6-5,TRBD1,CASSSRDRSYEQYF
TRBJ2-7,13,TRBV10-3,NA,CAISEKRDYEQYF
TRBJ2-2,18,TRBV4-2,NA,CASSQVGIGGGNTGELFF
TRBJ2-3,19,TRBV7-3,TRBD1,CASSTGTGGRAGGSDTQYF
TRBJ2-7,14,TRBV18,NA,CASSPRDSPDEQYF
TRBJ2-3,17,TRBV11-2,TRBD2,CASSLDKERDFTDTQYF
TRBJ2-7,15,TRBV3-1,TRBD2,CASSQGASGRDEQYF
TRBJ2-2,16,TRBV19,TRBD1,CASSTLRDSRTGELFF
TRBJ1-2,14,TRBV24-1,TRBD1,CATSDRTGAAGYTF
TRBJ2-2,17,TRBV20-1,NA,CSARDPRTTNRGRELFF
TRBJ1-6,16,TRBV7-8,NA,CASSVSSAAPGSPLHF
TRBJ2-1,15,TRBV7-3,TRBD2,CASSKRERSYNEQFF
TRBJ2-1,12,TRBV5-1,NA,CASSRDSNEQFF
TRBJ2-5,14,TRBV4-2,TRBD2,CASSQGGSGVTQYF
TRBJ2-3,17,TRBV10-3,TRBD2,CAISESVGGRGTDTQYF
TRBJ1-2,15,TRBV4-3,NA,CASSQVTRQAQGYTF
TRBJ1-5,16,TRBV7-9,TRBD1,CASSFGTEISNQPQHF
TRBJ2-1,15,TRBV20-1,NA,CSARDGLVPYNEQFF
TRBJ1-2,12,TRBV19,TRBD1,CASRTGSRGYTF
TRBJ1-5,15,TRBV19,NA,CASSLDRYGNQPQHF
TRBJ2-7,16,TRBV7-2,NA,CASSLDWARSSYEQYF
TRBJ1-4,15,TRBV7-9,NA,CASSLGSLGHEKLFF
TRBJ2-1,12,TRBV24-1,NA,CATGQPYNEQFF
TRBJ1-2,13,TRBV25-1,NA,CASSLGSGYGYTF
TRBJ1-1,12,TRBV10-3,NA,CAISTIGVEAFF
TRBJ2-2,14,TRBV7-2,TRBD1,CASSSGQITGELFF
TRBJ1-2,14,TRBV14,NA,CASSQRGFTYGYTF
TRBJ2-1,16,TRBV5-1,TRBD2,CASSLVAGSSYNEQFF